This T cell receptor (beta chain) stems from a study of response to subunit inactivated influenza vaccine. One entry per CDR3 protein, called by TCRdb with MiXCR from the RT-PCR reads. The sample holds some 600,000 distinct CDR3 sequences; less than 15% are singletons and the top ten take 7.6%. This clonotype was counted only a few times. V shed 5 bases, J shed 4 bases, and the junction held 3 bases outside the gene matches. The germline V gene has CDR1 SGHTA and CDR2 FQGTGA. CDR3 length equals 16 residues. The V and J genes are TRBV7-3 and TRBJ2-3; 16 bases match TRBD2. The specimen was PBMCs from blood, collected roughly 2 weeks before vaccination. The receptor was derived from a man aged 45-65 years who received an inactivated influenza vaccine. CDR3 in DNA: TGTGCCAGCAGCACGGGACTAGCGGGAGGGGCAGATACGCAGTATTTT. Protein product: CASSTGLAGGADTQYF.